What follows are 6 T cell receptor beta chains derived from one specimen sequenced in a study of memory CD4+ T cells and cytomegalovirus serostatus. Measured with immunoSEQ multiplex PCR; TCRdb has only the in-frame clones, and not every one. The profile shows tens of thousands of clones, around 76% of them singletons. Single viable CD3+CD4+CD8-CD45RO+ cells were sorted as the memory CD4+ T cells. The specimen sequenced was memory CD4+ T cells from blood. All receptors come from an adult in good health and CMV-seropositive.

A single count supports this clone. The V gene is TRBV2, the J gene TRBJ2-5; D gene ambiguous. V dropped 8 bases and J dropped 2 bases, with 9 bases sitting between them. This CDR3 contains 12 residues. The V gene's germline CDR1 is SNHLY and CDR2 FYNNEI. The CDR3 reads CASRLAQETQYF. The CDR3 coding sequence is TGTGCCAGCCGCCTTGCTCAAGAGACCCAGTACTTC.

This clone was seen more than once but under ten times. The chain uses TRBV6-6 and TRBJ1-6; D remains unclear. The ends were cut back, 2 bases at V and 9 bases at J, with 11 bases in the middle. Germline lookup yields CDR1 MNHNY and CDR2 SVGAGI (reference sequence). There are 14 residues in the CDR3. This CDR3 is CASSYTGKASPLHF. In nucleotides, the CDR3 is TGTGCCAGCAGTTACACGGGGAAGGCTTCACCCCTCCACTTT.

This sequence joins TRBV7-8 and TRBJ2-3; tentatively, D is TRBD2 (6 bases). Germline CDR1 SGHVS, CDR2 FQNEAQ. CDR3 length equals 18 residues. The V gene lost 1 base and the J gene lost 0 bases, with 17 bases spanning the gap. This CDR3 is CASSLVAVVDFSTDTQYF. CDR3 bases: TGTGCCAGCAGCTTAGTAGCGGTAGTCGATTTTAGCACAGATACGCAGTATTTT.

J is TRBJ1-5 and V is TRBV5-8; D is uncertain. The CDR3 contains 13 residues. The germline CDR1 and CDR2 sequences are SGHTS and YDEGEE. V lost 2 bases and J lost 7, with 10 bases in between. This chain's CDR3 is CASSFYTRQPQHF. DNA for the CDR3: TGTGCCAGCAGCTTTTACACTCGGCAGCCCCAGCATTTT.

The chain has TRBV11-2 and TRBJ2-3, with 7 bases aligning to TRBD2. Germline CDR1 reads SGHAT; CDR2 reads FQNNGV. After removal of 5 bases from V and 2 bases from J, the junction contained 7 bases not matched to a gene. The CDR3 is made up of 15 amino acids. The CDR3 protein is CASSLTSRHTDTQYF. For the CDR3, the DNA is TGTGCCAGCAGCCTGACTAGCCGACACACAGATACGCAGTATTTT.

The rearrangement uses TRBV7-2 and TRBJ1-5; D is unresolved. CDR3 length: 13 residues. Per germline, CDR1 SGHTA and CDR2 FQGNSA. Trimming took 2 bases from V and 1 from J, leaving 3 bases between them. The CDR3 DNA is TGTGCCAGCAGCTTAAACAGCAATCAGCCCCAGCATTTT. Protein sequence: CASSLNSNQPQHF.